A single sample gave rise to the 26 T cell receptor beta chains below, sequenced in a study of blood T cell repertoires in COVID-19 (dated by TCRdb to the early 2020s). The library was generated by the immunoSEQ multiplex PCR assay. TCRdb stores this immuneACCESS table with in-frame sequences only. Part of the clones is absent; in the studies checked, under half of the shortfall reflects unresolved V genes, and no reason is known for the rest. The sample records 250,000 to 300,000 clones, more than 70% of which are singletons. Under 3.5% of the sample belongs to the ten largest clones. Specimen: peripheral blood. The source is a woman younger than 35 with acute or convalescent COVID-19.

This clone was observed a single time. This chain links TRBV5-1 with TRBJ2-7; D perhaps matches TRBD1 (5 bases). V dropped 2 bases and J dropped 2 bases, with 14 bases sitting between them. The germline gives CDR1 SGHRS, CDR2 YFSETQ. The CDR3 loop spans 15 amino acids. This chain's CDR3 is CASSFGAGQPYEQYF. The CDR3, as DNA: TGCGCCAGCAGCTTTGGGGCAGGACAACCCTACGAGCAGTACTTC. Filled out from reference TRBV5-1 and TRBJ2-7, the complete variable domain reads KAGVTQTPRYLIKTRGQQVTLSCSPISGHRSVSWYQQTPGQGLQFLFEYFSETQRNKGNFPGRFSGRQFSNSRSEMNVSTLELGDSALYLCASSFGAGQPYEQYFGPGTRLTVT.

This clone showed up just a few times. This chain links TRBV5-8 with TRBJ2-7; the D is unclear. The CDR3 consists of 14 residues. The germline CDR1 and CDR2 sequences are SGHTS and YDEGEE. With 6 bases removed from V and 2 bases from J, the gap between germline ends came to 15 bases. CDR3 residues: CASTSDKVAYEQYF. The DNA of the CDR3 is TGTGCCAGCACCTCCGACAAGGTAGCCTACGAGCAGTACTTC.

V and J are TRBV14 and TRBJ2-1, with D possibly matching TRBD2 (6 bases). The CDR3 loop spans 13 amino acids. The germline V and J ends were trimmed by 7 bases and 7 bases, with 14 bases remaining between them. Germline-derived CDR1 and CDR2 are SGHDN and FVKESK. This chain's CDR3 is CASKVGGVNEQFF. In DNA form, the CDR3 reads TGTGCCAGCAAGGTGGGGGGAGTGAATGAGCAGTTCTTC. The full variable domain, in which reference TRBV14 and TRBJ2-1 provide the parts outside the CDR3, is EAGVTQFPSHSVIEKGQTVTLRCDPISGHDNLYWYRRVMGKEIKFLLHFVKESKQDESGMPNNRFLAERTGGTYSTLKVQPAELEDSGVYFCASKVGGVNEQFFGPGTRLTVL.

The CDR3 is CASSDTGGPGNTIYF. In DNA form, the CDR3 reads TGTGCCAGCAGCGATACAGGGGGCCCTGGAAACACCATATATTTT. V is TRBV2 and J is TRBJ1-3; the match to TRBD1 covers 9 bases. Germline V CDR1 and CDR2: SNHLY, FYNNEI. Trimming removed 6 bases from V and 2 bases from J; junction bases left unmatched: 5. The CDR3 runs 15 residues.

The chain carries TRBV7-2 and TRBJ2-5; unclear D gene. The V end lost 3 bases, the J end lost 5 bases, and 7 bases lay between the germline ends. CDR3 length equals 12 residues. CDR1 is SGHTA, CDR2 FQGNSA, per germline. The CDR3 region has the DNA TGTGCCAGCAGCTTCTCTCGGGAGACCCAGTACTTC. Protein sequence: CASSFSRETQYF.

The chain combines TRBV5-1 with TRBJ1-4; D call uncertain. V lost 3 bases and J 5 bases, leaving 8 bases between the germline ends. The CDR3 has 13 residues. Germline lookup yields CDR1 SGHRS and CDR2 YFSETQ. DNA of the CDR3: TGCGCCAGCAGCTCAGAGGGAAATGAAAAACTGTTTTTT. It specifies CASSSEGNEKLFF.

The CDR3 is CASSESAEYGYTF. Here the CDR3 DNA reads TGCGCCAGCAGTGAGTCGGCGGAGTATGGCTACACCTTC. The rearrangement uses TRBV10-1 and TRBJ1-2; D unresolved. Germline-derived CDR1 and CDR2 are WNHNN and SYGVQD (reference sequence). This CDR3 contains 13 residues. V gave up 0 bases and J gave up 5 bases, with 7 bases separating them.

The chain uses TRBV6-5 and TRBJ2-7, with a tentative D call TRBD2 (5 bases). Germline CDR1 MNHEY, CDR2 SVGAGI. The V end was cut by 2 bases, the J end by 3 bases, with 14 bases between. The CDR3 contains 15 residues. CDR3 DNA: TGTGCCAGCAGTTACGCTTTCCGGGGTCGCTACGAGCAGTACTTC. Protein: CASSYAFRGRYEQYF.

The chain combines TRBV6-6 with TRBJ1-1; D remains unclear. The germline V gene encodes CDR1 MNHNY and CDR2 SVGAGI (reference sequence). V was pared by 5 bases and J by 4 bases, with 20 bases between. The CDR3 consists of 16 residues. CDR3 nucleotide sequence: TGTGCCAGCAGTCCACCTCTCTCTCCCCGGGGCACTGAAGCTTTCTTT. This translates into CASSPPLSPRGTEAFF.

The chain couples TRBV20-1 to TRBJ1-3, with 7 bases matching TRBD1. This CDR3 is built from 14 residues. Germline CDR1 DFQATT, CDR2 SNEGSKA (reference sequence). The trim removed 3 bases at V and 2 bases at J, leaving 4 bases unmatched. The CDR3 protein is CSASQGDPGNTIYF. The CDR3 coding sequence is TGCAGTGCTAGTCAGGGGGACCCTGGAAACACCATATATTTT.

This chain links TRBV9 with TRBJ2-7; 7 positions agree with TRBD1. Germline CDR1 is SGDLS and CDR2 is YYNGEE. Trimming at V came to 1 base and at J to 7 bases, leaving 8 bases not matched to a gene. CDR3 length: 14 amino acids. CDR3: CASSVRQGTGEQYF. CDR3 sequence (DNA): TGTGCCAGCAGCGTACGACAGGGCACGGGGGAGCAGTACTTC. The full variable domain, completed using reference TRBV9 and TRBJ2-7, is DSGVTQTPKHLITATGQRVTLRCSPRSGDLSVYWYQQSLDQGLQFLIQYYNGEERAKGNILERFSAQQFPDLHSELNLSSLELGDSALYFCASSVRQGTGEQYFGPGTRLTVT.

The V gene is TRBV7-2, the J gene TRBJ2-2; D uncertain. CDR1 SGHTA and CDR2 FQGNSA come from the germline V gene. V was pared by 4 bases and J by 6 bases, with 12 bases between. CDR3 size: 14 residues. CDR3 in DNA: TGTGCCAGCAGCTCCCCTATTTTACCCGGGGAGCTGTTTTTT. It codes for CASSSPILPGELFF. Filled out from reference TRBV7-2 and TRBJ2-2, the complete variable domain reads GAGVSQSPSNKVTEKGKDVELRCDPISGHTALYWYRQSLGQGLEFLIYFQGNSAPDKSGLPSDRFSAERTGGSVSTLTIQRTQQEDSAVYLCASSSPILPGELFFGEGSRLTVL.

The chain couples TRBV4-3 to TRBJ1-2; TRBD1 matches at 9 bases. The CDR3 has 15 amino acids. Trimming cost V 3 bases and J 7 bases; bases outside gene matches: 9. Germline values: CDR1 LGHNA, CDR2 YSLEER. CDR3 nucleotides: TGCGCCAGCAGCCACGGGGGACAGGGAGGTCGTGGCTACACCTTC. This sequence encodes CASSHGGQGGRGYTF.

CDR3 DNA: TGTGCCAGCTCGGACACCCCCTACGAGCAGTACTTC. It codes for CASSDTPYEQYF. The chain joins TRBV28 to TRBJ2-7; possibly TRBD1 for D (5 bases). The CDR3 consists of 12 residues. In germline, CDR1 is MDHEN, CDR2 SYDVKM. V was shortened by 8 bases and J by 2 bases, with 10 bases between the two germline ends.

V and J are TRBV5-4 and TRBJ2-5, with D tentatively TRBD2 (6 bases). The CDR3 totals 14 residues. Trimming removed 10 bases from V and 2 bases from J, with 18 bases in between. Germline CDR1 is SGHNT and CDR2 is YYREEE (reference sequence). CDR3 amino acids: CAPGSWEGQETQYF. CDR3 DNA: TGTGCCCCCGGGAGTTGGGAAGGGCAAGAGACCCAGTACTTC.

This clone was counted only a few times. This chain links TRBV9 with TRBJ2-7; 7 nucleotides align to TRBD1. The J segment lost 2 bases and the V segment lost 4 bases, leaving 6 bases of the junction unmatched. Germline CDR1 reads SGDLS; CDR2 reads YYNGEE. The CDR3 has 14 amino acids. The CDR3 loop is CASSRTGDPYEQYF. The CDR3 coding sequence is TGTGCCAGCAGCCGGACAGGAGATCCCTACGAGCAGTACTTC.

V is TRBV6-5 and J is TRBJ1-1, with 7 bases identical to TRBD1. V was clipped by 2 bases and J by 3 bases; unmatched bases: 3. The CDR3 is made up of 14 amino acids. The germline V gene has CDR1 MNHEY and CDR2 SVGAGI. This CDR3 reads CASSYQQGYTEAFF. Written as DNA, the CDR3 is TGTGCCAGCAGTTACCAACAGGGGTACACTGAAGCTTTCTTT.

The CDR3 sequence: CASSIPRQGALDTEAFF. The CDR3 DNA reads TGTGCCAGTAGTATCCCCCGGCAGGGCGCGTTAGACACTGAAGCTTTCTTT. V usage is TRBV19 and J usage is TRBJ1-1; the D gene is possibly TRBD1 (5 bases). Germline loops: CDR1 LNHDA, CDR2 SQIVND (reference sequence). Between the trimmed V and J ends, which lost 3 bases and 3 bases, there was a span of 20 bases. CDR3 length: 17 amino acids.

CDR3 bases: TGTGCCAGCAGTTTATGGACCCCAGGGGGCAGGAACACTGAAGCTTTCTTT. Protein product: CASSLWTPGGRNTEAFF. This rearrangement joins TRBV28 to TRBJ1-1, with 8 positions matching TRBD1. Germline-derived CDR1 and CDR2 are MDHEN and SYDVKM. The trim removed 0 bases at V and 1 base at J, leaving 7 bases unmatched. The CDR3 extends over 17 amino acids. Variable domain in full (rest from reference TRBV28 and TRBJ1-1): DVKVTQSSRYLVKRTGEKVFLECVQDMDHENMFWYRQDPGLGLRLIYFSYDVKMKEKGDIPEGYSVSREKKERFSLILESASTNQTSMYLCASSLWTPGGRNTEAFFGQGTRLTVV.

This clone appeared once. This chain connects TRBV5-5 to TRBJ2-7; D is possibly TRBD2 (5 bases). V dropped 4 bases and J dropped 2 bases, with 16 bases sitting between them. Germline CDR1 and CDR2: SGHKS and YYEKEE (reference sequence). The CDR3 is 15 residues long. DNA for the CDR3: TGTGCCAGCAGCCTGAGCGGACCCAGGCCCTACGAGCAGTACTTC. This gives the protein CASSLSGPRPYEQYF.

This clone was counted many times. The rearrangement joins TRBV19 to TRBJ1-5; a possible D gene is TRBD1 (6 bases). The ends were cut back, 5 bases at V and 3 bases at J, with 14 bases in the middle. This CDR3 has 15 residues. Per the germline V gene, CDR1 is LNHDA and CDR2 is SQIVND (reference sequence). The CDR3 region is CASSPPGHYNQPQHF. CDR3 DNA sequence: TGTGCCAGTAGTCCCCCGGGACACTACAATCAGCCCCAGCATTTT.

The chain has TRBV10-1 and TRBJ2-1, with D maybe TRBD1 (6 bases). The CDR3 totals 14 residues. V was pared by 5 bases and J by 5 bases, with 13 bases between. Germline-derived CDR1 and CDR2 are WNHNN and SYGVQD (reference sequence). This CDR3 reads CASSKLGGNNEQFF. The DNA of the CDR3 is TGCGCCAGCAGTAAGCTAGGGGGTAACAATGAGCAGTTCTTC.

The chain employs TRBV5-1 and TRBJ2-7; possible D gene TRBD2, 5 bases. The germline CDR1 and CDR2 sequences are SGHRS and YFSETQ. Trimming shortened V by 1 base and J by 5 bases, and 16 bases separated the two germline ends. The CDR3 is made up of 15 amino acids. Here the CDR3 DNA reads TGCGCCAGCAGCTTGTTTGAGGGAAAGGGAAACGAGCAGTACTTC. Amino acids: CASSLFEGKGNEQYF.

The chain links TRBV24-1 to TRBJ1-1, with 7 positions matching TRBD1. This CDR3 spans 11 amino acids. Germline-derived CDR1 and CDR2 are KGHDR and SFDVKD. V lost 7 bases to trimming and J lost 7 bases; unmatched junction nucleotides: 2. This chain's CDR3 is CATRQGDEAFF. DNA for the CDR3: TGTGCCACCAGGCAGGGGGATGAAGCTTTCTTT.

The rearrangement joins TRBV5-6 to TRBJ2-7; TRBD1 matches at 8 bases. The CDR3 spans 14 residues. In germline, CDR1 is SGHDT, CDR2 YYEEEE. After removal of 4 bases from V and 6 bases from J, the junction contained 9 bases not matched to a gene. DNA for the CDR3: TGTGCCAGCAGCCAGACAGGGGTAGGCTCCGAGCAGTACTTC. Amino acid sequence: CASSQTGVGSEQYF.

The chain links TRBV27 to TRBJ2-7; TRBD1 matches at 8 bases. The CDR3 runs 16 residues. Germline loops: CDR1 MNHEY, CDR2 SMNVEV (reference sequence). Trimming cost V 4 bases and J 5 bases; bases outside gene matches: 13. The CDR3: CASSSKPGGLRHEQYF. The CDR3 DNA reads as TGTGCCAGCAGTTCGAAACCAGGGGGCCTGAGGCACGAGCAGTACTTC.